The clone carrying this T cell receptor beta chain was detected only once. The data derive from a study of cytomegalovirus exposure and HLA in healthy donors. In germline, CDR1 is SGDLS, CDR2 YYNGEE. The V and J ends lost 2 bases and 4 bases, in that order; junction bases with no gene match: 4. This CDR3 spans 15 amino acids. Vbeta (60) and Jbeta (13) primers were used in the PCR. Data came from immunoSEQ multiplex PCR; TCRdb stores just in-frame clones and leaves some out. The sample lists 150,000 to 200,000 clones, around 74% occurring once. The rearrangement links TRBV9 to TRBJ1-1; 11 bases fit TRBD1. The sequencing sample was made of PBMCs. The TCR comes from a female donor in good health and CMV-seronegative. Here the CDR3 reads CASSVSGTGGTEAFF. The CDR3 DNA reads TGTGCCAGCAGCGTCTCCGGGACAGGGGGCACTGAAGCTTTCTTT.